This record concerns one T cell receptor beta chain sequence. The antigen is undetermined. V was cut by 3 bases and J by 8 bases, with 8 bases left in between. The CDR3 loop spans 12 amino acids. Looked up from germline, CDR1 is SGHNT and CDR2 is YYREEE (reference sequence). This record belongs to a study of cytomegalovirus exposure and HLA in healthy donors. Study in general: In an early release, HLA-typed donors contributed 77 million or so unique TCR sequences.

Regarding the study as a whole: CMV serostatus was the sole immune exposure data available.

The PCR used 60 Vbeta and 13 Jbeta primers. TCRdb's table, derived via immunoSEQ multiplex PCR, lists solely in-frame clones and lacks some. The data contain roughly 160,000 clones, roughly 78% of them singletons. This chain links TRBV5-4 with TRBJ1-4, with D unresolved. This receptor was identified in a woman aged 45-60 years in good health and CMV-seropositive. Sample: PBMCs. The CDR3 bases are TGTGCCAGCAGCTCGCCTCGGGAAAAACTGTTTTTT. Amino acids: CASSSPREKLFF.